These 31 T cell receptor beta chains share one sample of origin, sequenced in a study of cytomegalovirus exposure and HLA in healthy donors. PCR primers comprised 60 Vbeta and 13 Jbeta primers. Using immunoSEQ multiplex PCR, the repertoire was profiled, and TCRdb retains in-frame clones only, with some absent. The sample yields some 210,000 clones, approximately 82% seen once. The sequenced sample was PBMCs. The receptor source for this set is a woman between 45 and 65 years old in good health and CMV-seropositive.

This rearrangement joins TRBV19 to TRBJ2-3; no firm D call. Germline values: CDR1 LNHDA, CDR2 SQIVND (reference sequence). The CDR3 contains 15 residues. Between the trimmed V and J ends, which lost 9 bases and 0 bases, there was a span of 16 bases. DNA for the CDR3: TGTGCCAGCTCAGAGACCTGGGCTAGCACAGATACGCAGTATTTT. Its protein is CASSETWASTDTQYF.

The J gene is TRBJ2-1, the V gene TRBV5-4, with 7 bases matching TRBD2. CDR3 size: 16 residues. V lost 3 bases to trimming and J lost 2 bases; unmatched junction nucleotides: 8. The germline CDR1 and CDR2 sequences are SGHNT and YYREEE (reference sequence). Written as DNA, the CDR3 is TGTGCCAGCAGCTCTGGGGCGGGGGTCCCCTACAATGAGCAGTTCTTC. It is translated as CASSSGAGVPYNEQFF.

CDR3 region: CASSLSIGGYNTEAFF. CDR3 nucleotide sequence: TGTGCCAGCAGTTTATCTATCGGAGGGTATAACACTGAAGCTTTCTTT. The chain employs TRBV27 and TRBJ1-1; unclear D gene. Per germline, CDR1 MNHEY and CDR2 SMNVEV (reference sequence). The CDR3 runs 16 residues. V was trimmed by 0 bases and J by 2 bases, leaving 13 bases between them.

The gene calls are TRBV23-1 and TRBJ1-5, with D unresolved. TRBV23-1 is flagged as an ORF with uncertain function. The CDR3 length is 18 residues. Trimming took 9 bases from V and 4 from J, leaving 28 bases between them. The CDR3 loop is CARAVNHNRVNRNQPQHF. The CDR3 nucleotides read TGCGCCAGAGCCGTAAATCATAATCGGGTTAACCGGAATCAGCCCCAGCATTTT.

The CDR3 is CASTTQGEKLFF. DNA for the CDR3: TGTGCCAGCACCACACAGGGGGAAAAACTGTTTTTT. The rearrangement joins TRBV2 to TRBJ1-4; 7 positions match TRBD1. V lost 7 bases and J lost 8; bases outside the gene matches: 4. The CDR3 length is 12 residues. CDR1 and CDR2 (germline): SNHLY, FYNNEI.

The rearrangement links TRBV9 to TRBJ1-1; the match to TRBD1 covers 8 bases. The length of the CDR3 is 16 residues. Germline V gene data show CDR1 as SGDLS and CDR2 as YYNGEE. The ends lost 0 bases at V and 4 bases at J; junction bases unmatched: 8. CDR3 in DNA: TGTGCCAGCAGCGTAGGGGGCAGGGGGCGAGTCACTGAAGCTTTCTTT. Translated, it gives CASSVGGRGRVTEAFF.

The CDR3 DNA follows: TGCAGCACAAGCCGGGCTGAAGCTTTCTTT. It translates to CSTSRAEAFF. The V gene is TRBV29-1, the J gene TRBJ1-1, with no clear D. The CDR3 is 10 amino acids. The V end was cut by 8 bases, the J end by 6 bases, with 10 bases between. The germline V gene encodes CDR1 SQVTM and CDR2 ANQGSEA.

The rearrangement uses TRBV6-1 and TRBJ1-5; 9 nucleotides agree with TRBD1. Germline values: CDR1 MNHNS, CDR2 SASEGT. The V gene end was trimmed by 6 bases and the J gene end by 7 bases; junction bases not matched to a gene: 7. This CDR3 contains 14 residues. The CDR3 DNA follows: TGTGCCAGCAGAACCGGGACAGGGAACCAGCCCCAGCATTTT. This gives the protein CASRTGTGNQPQHF.

This rearrangement joins TRBV7-2 to TRBJ1-3; TRBD1 agrees at 9 bases. The V gene's germline CDR1 is SGHTA and CDR2 FQGNSA. V shed 6 bases, J shed 0 bases, and the junction held 3 bases outside the gene matches. CDR3 length: 15 residues. This CDR3 reads CASSWTGVSGNTIYF. CDR3 bases: TGTGCCAGCAGTTGGACAGGGGTCTCTGGAAACACCATATATTTT.

This chain uses TRBV6-5 with TRBJ1-5, with TRBD1 matching 11 bases. Germline CDR1 is MNHEY and CDR2 is SVGAGI. With 5 bases clipped from V and 5 bases from J, the junction kept 2 bases outside the gene matches. The CDR3 runs to 14 residues. CDR3 DNA sequence: TGTGCCAGCAGTAGGACAGGGGGCTATCAGCCCCAGCATTTT. Residues: CASSRTGGYQPQHF.

The chain is built from TRBV14 and TRBJ2-7; D is perhaps TRBD2 (5 bases). The CDR3 sequence is 13 residues long. Germline V CDR1 and CDR2: SGHDN, FVKESK. V shed 2 bases and J shed 9 bases, with 14 bases lying between them. The CDR3 sequence is CASSQLTDGMQYF. In DNA form, the CDR3 reads TGTGCCAGCAGCCAACTCACAGACGGGATGCAGTACTTC.

The chain is built from TRBV4-3 and TRBJ2-7; perhaps TRBD2 as D (5 bases). The CDR3 loop spans 14 amino acids. V was trimmed by 4 bases and J by 4 bases, leaving 14 bases between them. From germline, CDR1 is LGHNA and CDR2 YSLEER. In DNA form, the CDR3 reads TGCGCCAGCAGCCCCGGGATGGAAAGGTACGAGCAGTACTTC. It translates to CASSPGMERYEQYF.

The chain employs TRBV11-2 and TRBJ2-4; D unresolved. V was shortened by 5 bases and J by 0 bases, with 8 bases between the two germline ends. CDR3 length: 14 residues. The germline CDR1 and CDR2 sequences are SGHAT and FQNNGV. The CDR3 here is CASSPPVAKNIQYF. CDR3 DNA: TGTGCCAGCAGCCCCCCAGTAGCCAAAAACATTCAGTACTTC.

This CDR3 reads CASSSGNTDSRGKSPLHF. For the CDR3, the DNA is TGTGCCAGCAGCTCGGGTAATACGGACAGTCGCGGCAAATCACCCCTCCACTTT. V is TRBV7-9 and J is TRBJ1-6, with D possibly matching TRBD1 (6 bases). V shed 4 bases and J shed 10 bases, with 26 bases lying between them. There are 18 residues in the CDR3. The germline gives CDR1 SEHNR, CDR2 FQNEAQ (reference sequence).

This chain joins TRBV4-1 and TRBJ2-5; D is uncertain. CDR1 is MGHRA and CDR2 is YSYEKL in the germline V gene. This CDR3 has 14 residues. Trimming removed 4 bases from V and 6 bases from J, with 15 bases in between. The CDR3 coding sequence is TGCGCCAGCAGCCTAGGAGTAGCTTATAAGACCCAGTACTTC. Translated: CASSLGVAYKTQYF.

This rearrangement joins TRBV4-1 to TRBJ2-7, with D unresolved. V was trimmed by 0 bases and J by 6 bases, leaving 9 bases between them. This CDR3 is built from 13 residues. Germline-derived CDR1 and CDR2 are MGHRA and YSYEKL. This chain's CDR3 is CASSQDQVREQYF. In DNA form, the CDR3 reads TGCGCCAGCAGCCAAGATCAGGTACGCGAGCAGTACTTC.

This chain connects TRBV5-1 to TRBJ1-2; D perhaps matches TRBD1 (5 bases). The germline gives CDR1 SGHRS, CDR2 YFSETQ. The CDR3 contains 15 residues. Trimming stripped 2 bases from V and 3 bases from J, with 14 bases between. The CDR3 loop is CASSFSKGQDYGYTF. CDR3 bases: TGCGCCAGCAGCTTCTCCAAGGGGCAGGACTATGGCTACACCTTC.

The J gene is TRBJ2-1, the V gene TRBV29-1, with 7 bases aligning to TRBD1. V shed 7 bases, J shed 8 bases, and the junction held 14 bases outside the gene matches. This CDR3 has 14 amino acids. Germline loops: CDR1 SQVTM, CDR2 ANQGSEA. The chain's CDR3 is CSAPRQGVQDEQFF. Here the CDR3 DNA reads TGCAGCGCCCCCCGGCAGGGGGTCCAAGATGAGCAGTTCTTC.

The rearrangement uses TRBV30 and TRBJ1-5, with unresolved D. The CDR3 loop spans 14 amino acids. Germline V gene data show CDR1 as GTSNPN and CDR2 as SVGIG (reference sequence). V was pared by 2 bases and J by 3 bases, with 11 bases between. This CDR3 reads CAWSRLYDNQPQHF. In DNA form, the CDR3 reads TGTGCCTGGAGTCGCCTATACGACAATCAGCCCCAGCATTTT.

This chain connects TRBV6-1 to TRBJ2-2; tentatively, D is TRBD1 (6 bases). This CDR3 has 13 amino acids. V lost 7 bases and J lost 5, with 11 bases in between. Looked up from germline, CDR1 is MNHNS and CDR2 is SASEGT. The CDR3 DNA is TGTGCCAGCACAATACAGGGAACCGGGGAGCTGTTTTTT. Residues: CASTIQGTGELFF.

A few counts support this clone. The CDR3 nucleotides are TGTGCCAGTAGTAGTCACAGGGTTGACCGCTCTGGGGCCAACGTCCTGACTTTC. It translates to CASSSHRVDRSGANVLTF. The chain joins TRBV19 to TRBJ2-6; D may be TRBD1 (6 bases). Germline V gene lookup returns CDR1 LNHDA and CDR2 SQIVND (reference sequence). V lost 4 bases, J lost 0 bases, and 16 bases lay in between. CDR3 length: 18 residues.

A word on this clone: Its ends do not fully match the called genes, so a read error is possible. The sample has other DNA sequences that encode this CDR3 too. V is TRBV5-1 and J is TRBJ1-2; 8 nucleotides line up with TRBD1. The CDR3 covers 13 residues. Germline loops: CDR1 SGHRS, CDR2 YFSETQ. The DNA of the CDR3 is TGCGCCAGCAGTTTGGACAGGGATTATGGCTACACCTTC. Translation gives CASSLDRDYGYTF.

V and J are TRBV18 and TRBJ2-5; TRBD1 is a possible D gene (5 bases). The CDR3 length is 13 residues. Germline V CDR1 and CDR2: KGHSH, LQKENI. V lost 8 bases and J 2 bases, leaving 12 bases between the germline ends. The chain's CDR3 is CASAHRRQETQYF. The CDR3 nucleotides are TGTGCCAGCGCCCACAGGAGACAAGAGACCCAGTACTTC.

The chain couples TRBV13 to TRBJ2-5; 12 nucleotides match TRBD1. The CDR3 loop spans 18 amino acids. CDR1 is PRHDT, CDR2 FYEKMQ, per germline (reference sequence). The V gene end was trimmed by 3 bases and the J gene end by 5 bases; junction bases not matched to a gene: 13. In nucleotides, the CDR3 is TGTGCCAGCAGCTTCCCCTCTGCCGGGACAGGGGGCGCTGAGACCCAGTACTTC. Its translation is CASSFPSAGTGGAETQYF.

The chain employs TRBV28 and TRBJ1-2; possible D gene TRBD1, 5 bases. This CDR3 region has 16 residues. V dropped 3 bases and J dropped 0 bases, with 14 bases sitting between them. Germline V gene sequence: CDR1 MDHEN, CDR2 SYDVKM. The CDR3 protein is CASSLGGDNANYGYTF. The CDR3 DNA follows: TGTGCCAGCAGTTTGGGGGGAGACAACGCTAACTATGGCTACACCTTC.

This clone was detected a few times. The rearrangement links TRBV6-5 to TRBJ1-5; tentative D call: TRBD1 (5 bases). Trimming stripped 6 bases from V and 6 bases from J, with 12 bases between. This CDR3 comprises 13 residues. The germline CDR1 and CDR2 sequences are MNHEY and SVGAGI. The CDR3 region has the DNA TGTGCCAGCAGCCGCGCCGGGGGTCAGCCCCAGCATTTT. Amino acid sequence: CASSRAGGQPQHF.

The chain has TRBV5-1 and TRBJ1-2; TRBD1 might be the D (5 bases). V was shortened by 3 bases and J by 8 bases, with 14 bases between the two germline ends. The CDR3 has 13 residues. The V gene's germline CDR1 is SGHRS and CDR2 YFSETQ. As DNA, the CDR3 is TGCGCCAGCAGCTCTGAAACGGCAGGGGGCTACACCTTC. Residues: CASSSETAGGYTF.

This chain joins TRBV30 and TRBJ1-4; D gene uncertain. The V gene lost 6 bases and the J gene lost 0 bases, with 11 bases spanning the gap. Germline V gene lookup returns CDR1 GTSNPN and CDR2 SVGIG (reference sequence). The CDR3 has 14 residues. The CDR3, as DNA: TGTGCCTGCAGGTCTTGGGCAACTAATGAAAAACTGTTTTTT. Residues: CACRSWATNEKLFF.

In its sample, this clone was seen once. The chain employs TRBV9 and TRBJ1-1, with D unclear. This CDR3 has 15 residues. In germline, CDR1 is SGDLS, CDR2 YYNGEE. V was shortened by 0 bases and J by 4 bases, with 13 bases between the two germline ends. CDR3 coding DNA: TGTGCCAGCAGCGTAGACGAGGGCGCCTCCACTGAAGCTTTCTTT. As protein: CASSVDEGASTEAFF.

The V gene is TRBV7-6, the J gene TRBJ1-1; unclear D gene. Between the trimmed V and J ends, which lost 2 bases and 0 bases, there was a span of 7 bases. CDR1 is SGHVS, CDR2 FNYEAQ, per germline. The CDR3 has 14 amino acids. The CDR3 loop reads CASSLSGLNTEAFF. The CDR3 DNA sequence: TGTGCCAGCAGCTTATCCGGTCTGAACACTGAAGCTTTCTTT.

The gene calls are TRBV6-6 and TRBJ2-5; D possibly corresponds to TRBD1 (6 bases). Judging by the DNA end, TRBJ2-7 fits better; the J call may be wrong. Germline lookup yields CDR1 MNHNY and CDR2 SVGAGI (reference sequence). This CDR3 is built from 14 residues. The CDR3 reads CASSEQTGDYEQYF. CDR3 coding DNA: TGTGCCAGCAGCGAACAGACAGGAGATTACGAGCAGTACTTC.